This T cell receptor (beta chain) was obtained from a study of T cells of healthy individuals. This clonotype has a count of ten or more. TCRdb re-analysed the 5' RACE reads in MiXCR, keeping a single row per CDR3 protein. The table shows 35,000 to 45,000 distinct CDR3 sequences, with 4% to 5% occurring only once. The receptor's source is a human donor in good health.

This CDR3 is CASSSSTGGWFYNSPLHF. CDR3 in DNA: TGTGCCAGCAGTTCCTCGACAGGGGGCTGGTTCTATAATTCACCCCTCCACTTT. This chain uses TRBV27 with TRBJ1-6, with 10 bases fitting TRBD1. This CDR3 contains 18 residues. J gave up 3 bases and V 4 bases, and 9 bases lay outside the gene matches. Germline values: CDR1 MNHEY, CDR2 SMNVEV (reference sequence).